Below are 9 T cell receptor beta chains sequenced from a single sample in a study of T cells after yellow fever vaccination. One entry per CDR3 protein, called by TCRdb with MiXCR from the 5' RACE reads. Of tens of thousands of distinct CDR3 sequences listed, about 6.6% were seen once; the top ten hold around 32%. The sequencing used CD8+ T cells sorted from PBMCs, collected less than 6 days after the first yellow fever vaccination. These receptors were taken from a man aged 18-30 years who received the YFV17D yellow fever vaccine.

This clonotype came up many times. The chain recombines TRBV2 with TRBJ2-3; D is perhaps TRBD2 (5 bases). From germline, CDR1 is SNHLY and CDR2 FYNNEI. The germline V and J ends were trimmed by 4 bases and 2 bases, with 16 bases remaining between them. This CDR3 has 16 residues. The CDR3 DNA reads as TGTGCCAGCAGTGGAGGCATTGACTACCCCACAGATACGCAGTATTTT. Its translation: CASSGGIDYPTDTQYF.

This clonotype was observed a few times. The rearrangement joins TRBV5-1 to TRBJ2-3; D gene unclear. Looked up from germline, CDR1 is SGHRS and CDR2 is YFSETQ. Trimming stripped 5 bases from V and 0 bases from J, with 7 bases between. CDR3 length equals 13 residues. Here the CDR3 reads CASRDGSTDTQYF. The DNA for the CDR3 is TGCGCCAGCAGGGACGGTAGCACAGATACGCAGTATTTT.

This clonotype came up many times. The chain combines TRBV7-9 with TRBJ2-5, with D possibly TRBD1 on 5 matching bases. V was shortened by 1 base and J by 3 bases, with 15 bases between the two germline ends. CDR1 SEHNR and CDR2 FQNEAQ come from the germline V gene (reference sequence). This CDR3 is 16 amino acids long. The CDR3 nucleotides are TGTGCCAGCAGCTTAGTTTCAACCAGGGTGGAAGAGACCCAGTACTTC. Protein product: CASSLVSTRVEETQYF.

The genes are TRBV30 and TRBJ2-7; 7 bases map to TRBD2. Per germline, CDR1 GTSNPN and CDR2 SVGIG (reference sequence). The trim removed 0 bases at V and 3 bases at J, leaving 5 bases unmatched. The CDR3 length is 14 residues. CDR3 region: CAWSVYGGNYEQYF. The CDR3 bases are TGTGCCTGGAGTGTATACGGGGGGAACTACGAGCAGTACTTC. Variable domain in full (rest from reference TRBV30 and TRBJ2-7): SQTIHQWPATLVQPVGSPLSLECTVEGTSNPNLYWYRQAAGRGLQLLFYSVGIGQISSEVPQNLSASRPQDRQFILSSKKLLLSDSGFYLCAWSVYGGNYEQYFGPGTRLTVT.

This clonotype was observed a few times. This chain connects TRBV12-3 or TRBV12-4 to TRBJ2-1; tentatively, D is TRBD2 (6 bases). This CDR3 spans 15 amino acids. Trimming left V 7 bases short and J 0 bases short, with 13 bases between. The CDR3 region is CASISGSSSYNEQFF. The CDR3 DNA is TGTGCCAGCATCAGCGGGTCCTCCTCCTACAATGAGCAGTTCTTC.

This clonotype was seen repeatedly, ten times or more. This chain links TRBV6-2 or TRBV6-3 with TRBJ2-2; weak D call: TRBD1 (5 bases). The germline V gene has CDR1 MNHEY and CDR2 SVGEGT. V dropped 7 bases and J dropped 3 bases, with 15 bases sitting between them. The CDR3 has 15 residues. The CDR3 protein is CASILVGPDTGELFF. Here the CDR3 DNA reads TGTGCCAGCATCCTAGTGGGGCCGGACACCGGGGAGCTGTTTTTT.

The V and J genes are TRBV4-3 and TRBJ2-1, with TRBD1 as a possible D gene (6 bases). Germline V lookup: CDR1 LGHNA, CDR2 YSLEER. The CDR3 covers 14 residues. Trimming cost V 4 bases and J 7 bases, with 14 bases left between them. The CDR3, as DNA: TGCGCCAGCAGCCCCACCGCGCAGGGGAATGAGCAGTTCTTC. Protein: CASSPTAQGNEQFF.

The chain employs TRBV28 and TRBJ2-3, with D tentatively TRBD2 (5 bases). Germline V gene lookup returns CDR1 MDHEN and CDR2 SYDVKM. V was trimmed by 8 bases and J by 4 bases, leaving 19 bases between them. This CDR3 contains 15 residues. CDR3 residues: CASGPTPGGADTQYF. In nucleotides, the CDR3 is TGTGCCAGCGGCCCTACACCCGGAGGAGCAGATACGCAGTATTTT.

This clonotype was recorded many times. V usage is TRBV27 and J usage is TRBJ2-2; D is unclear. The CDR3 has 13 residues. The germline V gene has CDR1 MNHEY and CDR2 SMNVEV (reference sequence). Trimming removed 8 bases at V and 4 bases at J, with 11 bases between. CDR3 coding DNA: TGTGCCAGCGGGCTTCTCTCCACCGGGGAGCTGTTTTTT. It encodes CASGLLSTGELFF.